The rows below give T cell receptor beta chains drawn from one sample of a study of beta chain features in type 1 diabetes. Produced via immunoSEQ multiplex PCR; TCRdb's table is partial and in-frame only. Among around 340,000 clones listed, around 9% were seen once. What was sequenced was central memory CD4+ T cells from blood. The receptors come from a man aged 25 to 45 with type 1 diabetes. Each CDR3 is given with its conserved first and last residue. A D gene is named only where the DNA matches it firmly. Not all rows give a size; the values are once, few, many and, for expanded clones, a class.

V gene	J gene	D gene	clone size	CDR3 protein	CDR3 DNA
TRBV2	TRBJ1-2	-	-	CASGGEFGYTF	TGTGCCAGCGGGGGGGAATTTGGCTACACCTTC
TRBV4-3	TRBJ2-2	TRBD2	few	CASSQAGGGLDTGELFF	TGCGCCAGCAGCCAAGCAGGCGGGGGGCTCGACACCGGGGAGCTGTTTTTT
TRBV9	TRBJ2-7	TRBD2	-	CASSVGLAGGSYEQYF	TGTGCCAGCAGCGTAGGACTAGCGGGGGGCTCCTACGAGCAGTACTTC
TRBV29-1	TRBJ1-1	-	many	CSAGEAIGGEAFF	TGCAGCGCCGGCGAGGCCATCGGAGGTGAAGCTTTCTTT
TRBV29-1	TRBJ2-5	TRBD1	many	CSVPTGETQYF	TGCAGCGTTCCGACAGGGGAGACCCAGTACTTC
TRBV4-3	TRBJ1-6	-	-	CASSQDDFSPLHF	TGCGCCAGCAGCCAAGACGACTTTTCACCCCTCCACTTT
TRBV23-1	TRBJ2-5	TRBD2	-	CASSQNPGMSGVVYSGETQYF	TGCGCCAGCAGTCAAAATCCCGGTATGAGCGGGGTAGTCTATTCGGGAGAGACCCAGTACTTC
TRBV11-2	TRBJ2-1	-	few	CASSLEGVADEQFF	TGTGCCAGCAGCTTAGAAGGAGTAGCCGATGAGCAGTTCTTC
TRBV6-1	TRBJ2-4	-	-	CASRDTGLAKNIQYF	TGTGCCAGCAGAGACACAGGGTTAGCCAAAAACATTCAGTACTTC
TRBV2	TRBJ2-6	TRBD1	-	CASSRQGISGANVLTF	TGTGCCAGCAGTCGACAGGGGATCTCTGGGGCCAACGTCCTGACTTTC
TRBV30	TRBJ2-4	-	-	CAWRGFDGGAKNIQYF	TGTGCCTGGAGGGGATTCGATGGGGGCGCCAAAAACATTCAGTACTTC
TRBV7-8	TRBJ2-5	TRBD1	many	CASSLTGTANQETQYF	TGTGCCAGCAGCTTAACCGGGACAGCGAACCAAGAGACCCAGTACTTC
TRBV29-1	TRBJ2-2	TRBD2	-	CSIPSGPWNTGELFF	TGCAGCATCCCTAGCGGACCCTGGAACACCGGGGAGCTGTTTTTT
TRBV6-1	TRBJ1-2	TRBD1	few	CASSRELQGNYGYTF	TGTGCCAGCAGCCGAGAGTTACAGGGGAACTATGGCTACACCTTC
TRBV28	TRBJ2-7	-	-	CASSRGASYEQYF	TGTGCCAGCAGTCGGGGGGCGAGCTACGAGCAGTACTTC
TRBV29-1	TRBJ2-1	TRBD2	-	CSVVGLASDEQFF	TGCAGCGTTGTCGGACTAGCGTCGGATGAGCAGTTCTTC
TRBV6-5	TRBJ2-4	TRBD2	few	CASQRGGQGKNIQYF	TGTGCCAGCCAGCGGGGGGGCCAGGGCAAAAACATTCAGTACTTC
TRBV2	TRBJ1-4	-	many	CASSEVGAPNEKLFF	TGTGCCAGCAGTGAAGTAGGGGCGCCTAATGAAAAACTGTTTTTT
TRBV7-9	TRBJ2-1	-	-	CASSPKQWQFF	TGTGCCAGCAGCCCCAAACAGTGGCAGTTCTTC
TRBV5-1	TRBJ1-4	-	many	CASSQGLNEKLFF	TGCGCCAGCAGTCAGGGTCTTAATGAAAAACTGTTTTTT
TRBV7-8	TRBJ1-2	TRBD1	-	CASSATQGTASYGYTF	TGTGCCAGCAGCGCTACTCAAGGGACAGCCAGCTATGGCTACACCTTC
TRBV5-1	TRBJ2-1	TRBD2	-	CASSLLAGANNEQFF	TGCGCCAGCAGCCTACTAGCGGGGGCCAACAATGAGCAGTTCTTC
TRBV5-1	TRBJ2-2	TRBD1	few	CASSANQGANTGELFF	TGCGCCAGCAGCGCCAACCAGGGGGCGAACACCGGGGAGCTGTTTTTT
TRBV7-2	TRBJ2-6	TRBD1	few	CASSSTGSGANVLTF	TGTGCCAGCAGCTCGACAGGGTCTGGGGCCAACGTCCTGACTTTC
TRBV28	TRBJ2-5	-	few	CASGRAQETQYF	TGTGCCAGCGGACGGGCCCAAGAGACCCAGTACTTC
TRBV10-3	TRBJ1-4	TRBD1	few	CASSSGQGAANEKLFF	TGTGCCAGCAGTTCCGGACAGGGGGCAGCTAATGAAAAACTGTTTTTT
TRBV23-1	TRBJ2-1	-	few	CASSQSRGISYNEQFF	TGCGCCAGCAGTCAATCGCGGGGAATCTCCTACAATGAGCAGTTCTTC
TRBV27	TRBJ1-1	-	few	CASSLQGSDTEAFF	TGTGCCAGCAGTTTACAGGGAAGTGACACTGAAGCTTTCTTT